A selection of T cell receptor beta chains follows, all from one sample in a study of long-term antiretroviral therapy in people with HIV. The table came from immunoSEQ multiplex PCR; TCRdb's copy has only in-frame clones and leaves some out. The profile covers about 28,000 clones, with roughly 80% appearing a single time and roughly 9.5% taken by the ten largest. The material sequenced was unsorted PBMCs, taken 3 years after starting antiretroviral therapy. All receptors come from a man aged 40-49 years with HIV. The CDR3 runs from the conserved cysteine through the conserved F or W. D genes are given only for firm matches. Only part of the rows carry a size: once, few, many, or a class if the clone is expanded.

v_gene	d_gene	abundance	j_gene	CDR3aa	CDR3nt
TRBV5-1	NA	NA	TRBJ2-5	CASSLSGEETQYF	TGCGCCAGCAGCTTGTCGGGGGAAGAGACCCAGTACTTC
TRBV7-9	NA	NA	TRBJ1-1	CASSSTIMIGGVSTEAFF	TGTGCCAGCAGCTCGACAATCATGATCGGGGGAGTCTCCACTGAAGCTTTCTTT
TRBV19	NA	NA	TRBJ2-6	CASTPHGTRSGANVLTF	TGTGCCAGTACCCCCCATGGGACCCGCTCTGGGGCCAACGTCCTGACTTTC
TRBV5-6	TRBD1	NA	TRBJ2-5	CASSSPGQGNQETQYF	TGTGCCAGCAGCTCCCCGGGACAGGGCAACCAAGAGACCCAGTACTTC
TRBV6-5	TRBD2	few	TRBJ2-2	CASSWGLAGGTGELFF	TGTGCCAGCAGTTGGGGACTAGCGGGGGGCACCGGGGAGCTGTTTTTT
TRBV27	NA	NA	TRBJ1-2	CASSLSGVGYGYTF	TGTGCCAGCAGTTTATCAGGTGTAGGATATGGCTACACCTTC
TRBV5-1	TRBD1	NA	TRBJ2-1	CASSLPDRDSEQFF	TGCGCCAGCAGCTTGCCGGACAGGGACAGTGAGCAGTTCTTC
TRBV4-1	NA	NA	TRBJ2-3	CASSQGAQGSELSDTQYF	TGCGCCAGCAGCCAGGGGGCCCAGGGCTCCGAACTCTCAGATACGCAGTATTTT
TRBV11-2	TRBD2	NA	TRBJ2-2	CASTFPGTSGANTGELFF	TGTGCCAGCACCTTCCCCGGGACTAGCGGAGCGAACACCGGGGAGCTGTTTTTT
TRBV11-2	TRBD1	NA	TRBJ2-7	CASSPGTGERDEQYF	TGTGCCAGCAGCCCCGGGACAGGGGAACGCGACGAGCAGTACTTC
TRBV19	NA	NA	TRBJ2-7	CASSLPLGSEQYF	TGTGCCAGTAGCCTCCCTTTGGGCTCCGAGCAGTACTTC
TRBV4-2	NA	NA	TRBJ2-2	CASSQDWRAANTGELFF	TGTGCCAGCAGCCAAGATTGGCGGGCAGCGAACACCGGGGAGCTGTTTTTT
TRBV11-3	TRBD1	NA	TRBJ2-2	CASSPAGQGAPGGELFF	TGTGCCAGCAGCCCAGCGGGACAGGGGGCGCCGGGCGGGGAGCTGTTTTTT
TRBV30	NA	NA	TRBJ1-5	CAWGSGVNQPQHF	TGTGCCTGGGGAAGTGGCGTCAATCAGCCCCAGCATTTT
TRBV5-1	TRBD2	NA	TRBJ2-1	CASQYGASGGSSYNEQFF	TGCGCCAGTCAGTACGGTGCTAGCGGGGGTAGCTCCTACAATGAGCAGTTCTTC
TRBV16	NA	few	TRBJ2-5	CASSQRGNGKQRTQYF	TGTGCCAGCAGCCAACGGGGGAACGGGAAACAGCGGACCCAGTACTTC
TRBV11-2	NA	once	TRBJ2-5	CASSLDAGAPETQYF	TGTGCCAGCAGCTTAGATGCGGGGGCCCCGGAGACCCAGTACTTC
TRBV11-2	TRBD1	NA	TRBJ2-5	CASSLVGTGVETQYF	TGTGCCAGCAGCTTAGTAGGGACAGGGGTGGAGACCCAGTACTTC
TRBV5-5	TRBD1	NA	TRBJ2-7	CATKEGRGPYEQYF	TGTGCCACGAAAGAGGGCAGGGGGCCCTACGAGCAGTACTTC
TRBV29-1	TRBD2	NA	TRBJ2-3	CSDAPGLAGEGTDTQYF	TGCAGCGACGCTCCGGGACTAGCGGGAGAAGGCACAGATACGCAGTATTTT
TRBV30	TRBD1	NA	TRBJ1-4	CAWSGQGGEKLFF	TGTGCCTGGAGCGGACAGGGGGGTGAAAAACTGTTTTTT
TRBV9	NA	NA	TRBJ2-1	CASSVETEDNEQFF	TGTGCCAGCAGCGTAGAGACAGAGGACAATGAGCAGTTCTTC
TRBV5-1	NA	NA	TRBJ1-2	CASSSDMDYGYTF	TGCGCCAGCAGCTCCGATATGGACTATGGCTACACCTTC
TRBV10-3	TRBD2	NA	TRBJ2-2	CAISESKPWTSGGDTGELFF	TGTGCCATCAGTGAGTCGAAACCTTGGACTAGCGGGGGGGACACCGGGGAGCTGTTTTTT
TRBV21-1	NA	NA	TRBJ2-5	CASSNVISGTEKETQYF	TGTGCCAGCAGCAATGTGATCTCCGGGACGGAGAAAGAGACCCAGTACTTC
TRBV6-1	TRBD1	NA	TRBJ2-7	CASREIVRGYEQYF	TGTGCCAGCAGGGAGATTGTCAGGGGGTACGAGCAGTACTTC
TRBV7-9	TRBD1	NA	TRBJ2-7	CASSTTGTGGLQYF	TGTGCCAGCAGCACGACCGGGACAGGGGGCTTGCAGTACTTC
TRBV28	NA	once	TRBJ1-4	CASSPDATEKLFF	TGTGCCAGCAGCCCCGACGCCACCGAAAAACTGTTTTTT
TRBV5-4	TRBD1	NA	TRBJ2-2	CASSETGTVNTGELFF	TGTGCCAGCAGCGAAACCGGGACAGTGAACACCGGGGAGCTGTTTTTT
TRBV9	TRBD2	NA	TRBJ2-1	CASSVIAGGRKDEQFF	TGTGCCAGCAGCGTTATAGCGGGGGGGCGTAAGGATGAGCAGTTCTTC
TRBV6-5	NA	NA	TRBJ2-2	CASSFSGGGELFF	TGTGCCAGCAGTTTCTCTGGCGGAGGGGAGCTGTTTTTT
TRBV5-1	TRBD2	NA	TRBJ2-3	CASSLGTSVSTDTQYF	TGCGCCAGCAGCCTGGGGACTAGCGTTAGCACAGATACGCAGTATTTT
TRBV28	NA	NA	TRBJ2-7	CATSLAVPYEQYF	TGTGCCACGTCATTAGCCGTACCCTACGAGCAGTACTTC
TRBV7-3	NA	NA	TRBJ2-1	CASTDGVSSGEQFF	TGTGCCAGCACTGACGGGGTGTCGTCCGGTGAGCAGTTCTTC
TRBV10-2	NA	NA	TRBJ1-4	CASSESSGDYEKLFF	TGCGCCAGCAGTGAGTCGTCGGGGGACTACGAAAAACTGTTTTTT
TRBV5-1	NA	NA	TRBJ1-3	CASSLTGNSGNTIYF	TGCGCCAGCAGCTTAACAGGGAACTCTGGAAACACCATATATTTT
TRBV11-3	NA	once	TRBJ2-7	CASSLAGPSYEQYF	TGTGCCAGCAGCTTAGCGGGACCCTCCTACGAGCAGTACTTC
TRBV7-8	TRBD1	NA	TRBJ2-7	CASSLVGTVRDYEQYF	TGTGCCAGCAGCTTAGTGGGGACAGTAAGGGACTACGAGCAGTACTTC
TRBV7-9	NA	NA	TRBJ2-7	CASSPYWAGTPYEQYF	TGTGCCAGCAGCCCCTACTGGGCGGGGACCCCCTACGAGCAGTACTTC
TRBV9	TRBD1	NA	TRBJ2-3	CASSVALSGQGAKDTQYF	TGTGCCAGCAGCGTAGCTCTGAGTGGGCAGGGGGCAAAAGATACGCAGTATTTT
TRBV29-1	TRBD1	NA	TRBJ2-1	CSVEDRGQAITYNEQFF	TGCAGCGTTGAAGACAGGGGACAGGCGATCACCTACAATGAGCAGTTCTTC
TRBV6-4	TRBD2	once	TRBJ2-1	CASSPVLAGNNEQFF	TGTGCCAGCAGCCCTGTTCTAGCGGGGAACAATGAGCAGTTCTTC
TRBV5-6	TRBD1	once	TRBJ1-2	CASSLRTGDGAYGYTF	TGTGCCAGCAGCTTGCGGACAGGGGACGGGGCCTATGGCTACACCTTC
TRBV5-1	TRBD1	once	TRBJ2-7	CASSLGGQPTYEQYF	TGCGCCAGCAGCTTGGGGGGACAGCCGACCTACGAGCAGTACTTC
TRBV5-1	NA	NA	TRBJ2-2	CASYMREGGELFF	TGCGCCAGCTACATGAGGGAAGGCGGGGAGCTGTTTTTT
TRBV9	NA	NA	TRBJ2-1	CASSVGSYNEQFF	TGTGCCAGCAGCGTAGGTAGCTACAATGAGCAGTTCTTC
TRBV5-4	NA	few	TRBJ1-1	CASSLGGEEAFF	TGTGCCAGCAGCCTCGGTGGAGAAGAAGCTTTCTTT
TRBV6-5	NA	NA	TRBJ1-1	CASNLQGGHTEAFF	TGTGCCAGCAACCTACAGGGAGGACACACTGAAGCTTTCTTT
TRBV7-3	NA	few	TRBJ2-2	CASSQGLSTGELFF	TGTGCCAGCAGCCAAGGACTCTCCACCGGGGAGCTGTTTTTT
TRBV4-1	NA	once	TRBJ1-1	CASSQDRAVTEAFF	TGCGCCAGCAGCCAAGACCGCGCCGTCACTGAAGCTTTCTTT
TRBV5-4	NA	NA	TRBJ2-1	CASSADSYNEQFF	TGTGCCAGCAGCGCGGACAGCTACAATGAGCAGTTCTTC
TRBV11-1	NA	NA	TRBJ2-1	CASSSGGGEQFF	TGTGCCAGCAGCTCAGGGGGAGGTGAGCAGTTCTTC
TRBV7-8	NA	few	TRBJ1-5	CASSLGVQPQHF	TGTGCCAGCAGCCTGGGGGTTCAGCCCCAGCATTTT
TRBV5-1	NA	once	TRBJ2-1	CASTTGGGSYNEQFF	TGCGCCAGCACTACGGGGGGCGGCTCCTACAATGAGCAGTTCTTC
TRBV28	NA	NA	TRBJ2-3	CASRGFDTQYF	TGTGCCAGCAGAGGGTTTGATACGCAGTATTTT